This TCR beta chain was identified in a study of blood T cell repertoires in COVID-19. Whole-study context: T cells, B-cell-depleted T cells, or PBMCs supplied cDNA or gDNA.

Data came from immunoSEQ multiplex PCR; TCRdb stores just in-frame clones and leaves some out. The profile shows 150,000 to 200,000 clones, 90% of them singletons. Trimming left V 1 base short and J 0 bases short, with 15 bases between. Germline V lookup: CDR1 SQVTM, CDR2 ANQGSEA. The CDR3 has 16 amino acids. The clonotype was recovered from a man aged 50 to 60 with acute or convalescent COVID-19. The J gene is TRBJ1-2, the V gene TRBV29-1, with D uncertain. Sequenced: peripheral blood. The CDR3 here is CSVEGHDTQTNYGYTF. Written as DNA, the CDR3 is TGCAGCGTTGAAGGTCACGACACCCAGACTAACTATGGCTACACCTTC.